Below are 31 T cell receptor beta chains sequenced from a single sample in a study of early T cells in non-severe SARS-CoV-2 infection. Each CDR3 protein is one row after TCRdb ran MiXCR on the 5' RACE reads. This sample has 80,000 to 95,000 distinct CDR3 sequences; 11% to 15% occur once, and the top ten carry approximately 11%. What was sequenced was whole blood. Receptors originate from an adult who was a healthcare worker with PCR-confirmed SARS-CoV-2 infection or an uninfected control (not recorded which).

The chain has TRBV7-3 and TRBJ2-5; TRBD1 aligns across 7 bases. Germline lookup yields CDR1 SGHTA and CDR2 FQGTGA. This CDR3 has 13 residues. V shed 5 bases, J shed 5 bases, and the junction held 5 bases outside the gene matches. The CDR3 DNA reads TGTGCCAGCAGCAGGGGGCGCGGGGAGACCCAGTACTTC. Protein product: CASSRGRGETQYF.

The CDR3 sequence: CATSKGQREQYF. CDR3 nucleotide sequence: TGTGCCACCAGCAAGGGACAGCGCGAGCAGTACTTC. This chain joins TRBV15 and TRBJ2-7; 7 nucleotides match TRBD1. V lost 4 bases and J lost 6; bases outside the gene matches: 3. The CDR3 spans 12 residues. Germline V gene sequence: CDR1 LNHNV, CDR2 YYDKDF (reference sequence).

This clonotype was detected only a few times. The rearrangement uses TRBV29-1 and TRBJ2-5; possibly TRBD1 for D (6 bases). V shed 7 bases and J shed 3 bases, with 12 bases lying between them. The CDR3 is made up of 12 amino acids. The germline gives CDR1 SQVTM, CDR2 ANQGSEA. The CDR3 reads CSGRTDKETQYF. The CDR3 DNA follows: TGCAGCGGACGGACAGATAAAGAGACCCAGTACTTC.

This clonotype was counted a few times. V is TRBV12-3 or TRBV12-4 and J is TRBJ1-2, with 7 bases identical to TRBD1. CDR3 length equals 13 residues. Losses at the gene ends were 7 bases for V and 4 bases for J; bases not matched to a gene: 6. CDR3 sequence reads: CASTPGDSYGYTF. The CDR3 nucleotides are TGTGCCAGCACCCCGGGGGACAGCTATGGCTACACCTTC.

This sequence joins TRBV5-1 and TRBJ2-5; D remains unclear. V was shortened by 2 bases and J by 0 bases, with 8 bases between the two germline ends. The CDR3 sequence is 14 residues long. Germline V gene data show CDR1 as SGHRS and CDR2 as YFSETQ. CDR3 amino acids: CASSFRANQETQYF. DNA for the CDR3: TGCGCCAGCAGCTTCCGGGCAAACCAAGAGACCCAGTACTTC.

The V gene is TRBV7-8, the J gene TRBJ1-2, with 7 bases aligning to TRBD1. The CDR3 is 17 residues long. Germline V gene lookup returns CDR1 SGHVS and CDR2 FQNEAQ. V shed 0 bases and J 4 bases; nucleotides not matched to a gene: 11. The CDR3 spells CASSLADRDRNFYGYTF. The CDR3 DNA reads as TGTGCCAGCAGCTTAGCGGACCGGGACAGAAATTTCTATGGCTACACCTTC.

The CDR3 DNA reads TGTGCCAGCAGTACCACAGGGGGCAGGAGAAATGAAAAACTGTTTTTT. Residues: CASSTTGGRRNEKLFF. The chain is built from TRBV6-6 and TRBJ1-4; 9 nucleotides line up with TRBD1. The ends lost 5 bases at V and 5 bases at J; junction bases unmatched: 9. The CDR3 loop spans 16 amino acids. Germline assignment: CDR1 MNHNY and CDR2 SVGAGI (reference sequence).

This clonotype has only a few counts. This chain uses TRBV7-2 with TRBJ2-2, with 8 bases that match TRBD2. Germline V lookup: CDR1 SGHTA, CDR2 FQGNSA. There are 15 residues in the CDR3. V was pared by 6 bases and J by 7 bases, with 10 bases of the junction left unmatched. This CDR3 reads CASRVTSGGFGELFF. CDR3 in DNA: TGTGCCAGCAGAGTCACTAGCGGAGGCTTCGGGGAGCTGTTTTTT.

This clonotype was found a few times. The chain's CDR3 is CASSSRQDTEAFF. CDR3 DNA sequence: TGTGCCAGCAGCTCTAGACAGGACACTGAAGCTTTCTTT. This chain links TRBV3-1 with TRBJ1-1; D might be TRBD1 (6 bases). The ends were cut back, 5 bases at V and 3 bases at J, with 10 bases in the middle. Germline CDR1 and CDR2: LGHDT and YNNKEL (reference sequence). This CDR3 has 13 residues.

This clonotype was recorded many times. The V and J genes are TRBV20-1 and TRBJ2-2; D could derive from TRBD1 or TRBD2 (5 bases each). The CDR3 consists of 14 residues. Germline loops: CDR1 DFQATT, CDR2 SNEGSKA (reference sequence). Trimming left V 6 bases short and J 6 bases short, with 17 bases between. Written as DNA, the CDR3 is TGCAGTGCCACCTTCATTGGGGGACCCGGGGAGCTGTTTTTT. Its translation is CSATFIGGPGELFF.

This rearrangement joins TRBV18 to TRBJ2-1; TRBD2 is a possible D gene (6 bases). Germline V gene data show CDR1 as KGHSH and CDR2 as LQKENI. Between the trimmed V and J ends, which lost 2 bases and 8 bases, there was a span of 13 bases. The CDR3 loop spans 14 amino acids. The DNA of the CDR3 is TGTGCCAGCTCACCATTTCGCGGGGTCGATGAGCAGTTCTTC. Amino acids: CASSPFRGVDEQFF.

On this clonotype: This sequence may be a read error, since a much larger clone differs from it by one base. V gene TRBV5-5 combines with J gene TRBJ2-7; D remains unclear. Germline V lookup: CDR1 SGHKS, CDR2 YYEKEE (reference sequence). The CDR3 runs 14 residues. CDR3 sequence (DNA): TGTGCCAGCAGCTTGCAGGTCCTCTCCTACGAGCCGTACTTC. Protein product: CASSLQVLSYEPYF.

J is TRBJ2-1 and V is TRBV28; D possibly corresponds to TRBD1 (5 bases). This CDR3 has 14 amino acids. Germline CDR1 MDHEN, CDR2 SYDVKM. Trimming cost V 7 bases and J 2 bases, with 12 bases left between them. The CDR3: CASTLQAPYNEQFF. CDR3 bases: TGTGCCAGCACCTTACAGGCCCCCTACAATGAGCAGTTCTTC. Full variable domain (rest looked up from reference TRBV28 and TRBJ2-1): DVKVTQSSRYLVKRTGEKVFLECVQDMDHENMFWYRQDPGLGLRLIYFSYDVKMKEKGDIPEGYSVSREKKERFSLILESASTNQTSMYLCASTLQAPYNEQFFGPGTRLTVL.

This clonotype has only a few counts. V is TRBV10-3 and J is TRBJ1-2; D is uncertain. Trimming stripped 6 bases from V and 8 bases from J, with 19 bases between. The CDR3 has 14 residues. Germline V gene data show CDR1 as ENHRY and CDR2 as SYGVKD. The DNA of the CDR3 is TGTGCCATCAGGCCGGCAGCATCACCTATGGGCTACACCTTC. It encodes CAIRPAASPMGYTF.

A few counts support this clonotype. One end of the junction does not line up with germline, which may come from a read error. The chain uses TRBV27 and TRBJ1-6, with D uncertain. Germline assignment: CDR1 MNHEY and CDR2 SMNVEV (reference sequence). This CDR3 has 15 amino acids. In DNA form, the CDR3 reads TGTGCCAGCAGTCCGTCGTGGCAGATTAATTCGCCCCTCCACTTT. Residues: CASSPSWQINSPLHF.

The chain joins TRBV7-9 to TRBJ2-1; D is possibly TRBD2 (5 bases). V dropped 5 bases and J dropped 4 bases, with 27 bases sitting between them. This CDR3 spans 19 amino acids. Germline V gene lookup returns CDR1 SEHNR and CDR2 FQNEAQ (reference sequence). DNA for the CDR3: TGTGCCAGCAGCCCCGAGGGCGCCTTCGACGCGAGAAGATACAATGAGCAGTTCTTC. Encoded protein: CASSPEGAFDARRYNEQFF.

The chain links TRBV3-1 to TRBJ1-2; D not resolved. There are 11 residues in the CDR3. The germline V and J ends were trimmed by 1 base and 7 bases, with 4 bases remaining between them. The germline gives CDR1 LGHDT, CDR2 YNNKEL (reference sequence). In DNA, the CDR3 is TGTGCCAGCAGCCAAGGTTTTGGCTACACCTTC. The encoded protein is CASSQGFGYTF.

V gene TRBV20-1 combines with J gene TRBJ2-1; 8 positions match TRBD2. Germline trimming cut 0 bases from V and 5 bases from J; bases unmatched to any gene: 6. In germline, CDR1 is DFQATT, CDR2 SNEGSKA (reference sequence). The CDR3 totals 15 residues. This CDR3 reads CSARDLLAENNEQFF. The CDR3 nucleotides read TGCAGTGCTAGAGATCTACTAGCGGAGAACAATGAGCAGTTCTTC.

The J gene is TRBJ1-2, the V gene TRBV7-2; maybe TRBD1 (5 bases). V gave up 1 base and J gave up 2 bases, with 14 bases separating them. From germline, CDR1 is SGHTA and CDR2 FQGNSA. CDR3 length equals 16 residues. The CDR3 bases are TGTGCCAGCAGCTTAGGTGGGCAGGGCCTAAACTATGGCTACACCTTC. Its translation is CASSLGGQGLNYGYTF. Drawing the rest from reference TRBV7-2 and TRBJ1-2, the complete variable domain is GAGVSQSPSNKVTEKGKDVELRCDPISGHTALYWYRQSLGQGLEFLIYFQGNSAPDKSGLPSDRFSAERTGGSVSTLTIQRTQQEDSAVYLCASSLGGQGLNYGYTFGSGTRLTVV.

The J gene is TRBJ2-2, the V gene TRBV5-1; D gene ambiguous. The germline V gene has CDR1 SGHRS and CDR2 YFSETQ. Deletions cut 3 bases from V and 6 bases from J, with 12 bases between. The CDR3 covers 14 residues. The CDR3 DNA follows: TGCGCCAGCAGCTCATCCCGGGCTGCCGGGGAGCTGTTTTTT. Translation gives CASSSSRAAGELFF.

This clonotype was observed a handful of times. V and J are TRBV30 and TRBJ2-7; 8 bases map to TRBD1. The V gene end was trimmed by 4 bases and the J gene end by 3 bases; junction bases not matched to a gene: 8. CDR3 size: 14 residues. Germline CDR1 reads GTSNPN; CDR2 reads SVGIG (reference sequence). The CDR3 nucleotides are TGTGCCTGGAACCGTCAGGGGGCAAACTACGAGCAGTACTTC. It yields the protein CAWNRQGANYEQYF.

Worth noting for this clonotype: One end of the junction is discordant with germline, which a read error may explain. The V gene is TRBV6-6, the J gene TRBJ1-1; D might be TRBD1 (5 bases). This CDR3 spans 11 amino acids. Per the germline V gene, CDR1 is MNHNY and CDR2 is SVGAGI (reference sequence). The CDR3, as DNA: TGTGCCAGCAGCCGGGGGACTGAAGTTTTCTTT. It translates to CASSRGTEVFF.

The chain combines TRBV3-1 with TRBJ2-5; maybe TRBD1 (7 bases). The germline gives CDR1 LGHDT, CDR2 YNNKEL (reference sequence). Between the trimmed V and J ends, which lost 4 bases and 3 bases, there was a span of 12 bases. This CDR3 comprises 14 residues. The CDR3 coding sequence is TGTGCCAGCAGCCGAGGGGGCGGGGAAGAGACCCAGTACTTC. Its protein product is CASSRGGGEETQYF.

The rearrangement links TRBV5-1 to TRBJ1-4; 9 positions agree with TRBD1. After removal of 5 bases from V and 7 bases from J, the junction contained 9 bases not matched to a gene. The CDR3 spans 15 residues. Germline values: CDR1 SGHRS, CDR2 YFSETQ. As DNA, the CDR3 is TGCGCCAGCAGACGCACAGGGGGCAGCGGTGAAAAACTGTTTTTT. Residues: CASRRTGGSGEKLFF.

The chain employs TRBV30 and TRBJ1-6; possibly TRBD1 for D (5 bases). Germline CDR1 and CDR2: GTSNPN and SVGIG (reference sequence). CDR3 length: 15 residues. Trimming stripped 0 bases from V and 5 bases from J, with 11 bases between. CDR3 sequence (DNA): TGTGCCTGGAGTGTAAGCAGGGTGGATAATTCACCCCTCCACTTT. Translation gives CAWSVSRVDNSPLHF.

This clonotype has only a few counts. This chain connects TRBV10-3 to TRBJ1-2; the D gene is possibly TRBD1 (5 bases). Germline CDR1 is ENHRY and CDR2 is SYGVKD. V lost 0 bases and J 3 bases, leaving 8 bases between the germline ends. The CDR3 contains 14 residues. CDR3 sequence: CAISESTDYYGYTF. The DNA for the CDR3 is TGTGCCATCAGTGAGTCGACAGATTACTATGGCTACACCTTC.

This clonotype was counted only a few times. The chain carries TRBV6-4 and TRBJ2-1; 7 bases align to TRBD2. V gave up 6 bases and J gave up 6 bases; unmatched junction bases: 5. The germline V gene encodes CDR1 MRHNA and CDR2 SNTAGT. The CDR3 consists of 13 residues. The DNA of the CDR3 is TGTGCCAGCAGCCCGGGACTATCCAATGAGCAGTTCTTC. It yields the protein CASSPGLSNEQFF.

This clonotype was recorded a few times. This sequence joins TRBV7-9 and TRBJ2-5, with no clear D. With 5 bases removed from V and 1 base from J, the gap between germline ends came to 5 bases. Germline CDR1 and CDR2: SEHNR and FQNEAQ (reference sequence). The CDR3 has 12 amino acids. The CDR3 sequence is CASSTIQETQYF. CDR3 in DNA: TGTGCCAGCAGCACAATCCAAGAGACCCAGTACTTC.

The chain links TRBV5-1 to TRBJ2-1; either TRBD1 or TRBD2 may fit D (5 bases each). V was clipped by 2 bases and J by 0 bases, with 9 bases between them. From germline, CDR1 is SGHRS and CDR2 YFSETQ. The CDR3 length is 15 residues. The CDR3 DNA reads TGCGCCAGCAGCTTAGAGGGGAGCTCCTACAATGAGCAGTTCTTC. Protein sequence: CASSLEGSSYNEQFF.

This rearrangement joins TRBV5-1 to TRBJ1-4; the D gene is possibly TRBD1 (6 bases). Germline V gives CDR1 SGHRS, CDR2 YFSETQ. The CDR3 covers 13 residues. The V gene lost 5 bases and the J gene lost 7 bases, with 12 bases spanning the gap. The CDR3 region has the DNA TGCGCCAGCAGTTGGACAGCGGCTGAAAAACTGTTTTTT. It yields the protein CASSWTAAEKLFF. The variable domain in full, completed from reference TRBV5-1 and TRBJ1-4, reads KAGVTQTPRYLIKTRGQQVTLSCSPISGHRSVSWYQQTPGQGLQFLFEYFSETQRNKGNFPGRFSGRQFSNSRSEMNVSTLELGDSALYLCASSWTAAEKLFFGSGTQLSVL.

This clonotype was seen a few times. The chain combines TRBV7-9 with TRBJ2-3; TRBD1 aligns across 12 bases. Germline assignment: CDR1 SEHNR and CDR2 FQNEAQ (reference sequence). CDR3 size: 15 residues. The trim removed 3 bases at V and 4 bases at J, leaving 2 bases unmatched. The CDR3 is CASSFGTGGADTQYF. CDR3 bases: TGTGCCAGCAGCTTCGGGACAGGGGGCGCAGATACGCAGTATTTT.